This TCR beta chain was identified during a study of CD8 T cells in Susac syndrome. CD8+ and CD4+ T cells from blood underwent TCR beta sequencing, which was carried out in a high-throughput format. Negative isolation yielded the CD8+ and CD4+ T cells, while FACS enriched the TEMRA cells. Reverse transcription of about 0.5 to 1 ug RNA was carried out with random hexamers. Across 54 Vbeta and 13 Jbeta, TCR beta CDR3 was amplified with immunoSEQ multiplex PCR. TCRdb reanalysed the immunoSEQ multiplex PCR reads using MiXCR and keeps one entry per CDR3 protein. The top ten clones hold approximately 0.097% of a sample with about 200,000 distinct CDR3 sequences, about 95% of them seen once. The sample was CD4+ T cells from PBMCs. The clonotype was recovered from a human donor with multiple sclerosis.

As DNA, the CDR3 is TGTGCCTGGAGGGGACAGGGGTACACTGAAGCTTTCTTT. Amino acid sequence: CAWRGQGYTEAFF. The chain uses TRBV30 and TRBJ1-1, with 10 bases aligning to TRBD1. Trimming cost V 3 bases and J 3 bases; bases outside gene matches: 1. The germline gives CDR1 GTSNPN, CDR2 SVGIG (reference sequence). This CDR3 comprises 13 residues.